This TCR beta chain originates from a study of blood T cell repertoires in COVID-19. Self-reported history from a screening survey and questionnaire set each donor's cohort. TCRdb's copy holds only in-frame clones and misses some; the assay was immunoSEQ multiplex PCR. The table lists 140,000 to 150,000 clones, approximately 88% of them singletons, with approximately 1.2% in the top ten. Germline-derived CDR1 and CDR2 are LGHDT and YNNKEL (reference sequence). This CDR3 region has 14 residues. The V end lost 2 bases, the J end lost 9 bases, and 14 bases lay between the germline ends. The sequence was collected from a woman aged 25-40 years with acute COVID-19. Material: PBMCs or T cells enriched from blood (not recorded which). The chain couples TRBV3-1 (or the pseudogene TRBV3-2) to TRBJ2-1; TRBD2 might be the D (7 bases). In DNA form, the CDR3 reads TGTGCCAGCAGCCAAATTGGGGGGGGCATTGAGCAGTTCTTC. This translates into CASSQIGGGIEQFF.